Listed below are T cell receptor beta chains from one sample, sequenced in a study of cytomegalovirus exposure and HLA in healthy donors. Libraries were prepared by immunoSEQ multiplex PCR; TCRdb keeps only in-frame clonotypes and omits some of them. The sample lists 100,000 to 150,000 clones, 65% to 80% occurring once. The sequencing input was PBMCs. All receptors derive from a woman aged 55-70 years in good health and CMV-seropositive. Each CDR3 is given with its conserved first and last residue. Each record gives: D gene, clone size, J gene, V gene, CDR3 DNA, CDR3 protein. D genes are given only for firm matches. Clone size is given for some rows only: seen once, a few or many times, or a class if the clone is expanded.

D: NA
size: NA
J: TRBJ1-3
V: TRBV7-9
DNA: TGTGCCAGCAGCCGGAACAGGGCTGGGGGCACCATATATTTT
CDR3: CASSRNRAGGTIYF

D: NA
size: few
J: TRBJ2-2
V: TRBV11-3
DNA: TGTGCCAGCAGCACAACCCAGGATACGCGCCCGAACACCGGGGAGCTGTTTTTT
CDR3: CASSTTQDTRPNTGELFF

D: NA
size: NA
J: TRBJ1-2
V: TRBV15
DNA: TGTGCCACCAGCAGAGATCCCGGGAGGCATTTAGGCTACACCTTC
CDR3: CATSRDPGRHLGYTF

D: TRBD1
size: NA
J: TRBJ1-4
V: TRBV7-2
DNA: TGTGCCAGCAGCGTGGGACAGTCTAATGAAAAACTGTTTTTT
CDR3: CASSVGQSNEKLFF

D: NA
size: NA
J: TRBJ2-5
V: TRBV5-6
DNA: TGTGCCAGCAGCTTCCTAGGTAGACGGCAAGAGACCCAGTACTTC
CDR3: CASSFLGRRQETQYF

D: NA
size: NA
J: TRBJ2-7
V: TRBV4-1
DNA: TGCGCCAGCAGCCAAGAGTCGGGCAGGGTCGAGCAGTACTTC
CDR3: CASSQESGRVEQYF

D: NA
size: few
J: TRBJ1-1
V: TRBV5-3
DNA: TGTGCCAGAAGCTCGACACCTTTCTACATGAACACTGAAGCTTTCTTT
CDR3: CARSSTPFYMNTEAFF

D: NA
size: NA
J: TRBJ1-2
V: TRBV4-2
DNA: TGTGCCAGCAGCCAAGCAAACAGGGTGGTTGGCTACACCTTC
CDR3: CASSQANRVVGYTF

D: TRBD1
size: NA
J: TRBJ2-5
V: TRBV7-8
DNA: TGTGCCAGCAGCTCTAGACAGGGCGGGGAGACCCAGTACTTC
CDR3: CASSSRQGGETQYF

D: TRBD1
size: NA
J: TRBJ1-6
V: TRBV2
DNA: TGTGCCAGCAAGCGATGGACAGGTCTAAGTTCACCCCTCCACTTT
CDR3: CASKRWTGLSSPLHF

D: TRBD1
size: NA
J: TRBJ2-7
V: TRBV4-3
DNA: TGCGCCAGCAGCCACCCGGGACAGACGTCTGAGCAGTACTTC
CDR3: CASSHPGQTSEQYF

D: TRBD1
size: once
J: TRBJ2-7
V: TRBV7-6
DNA: TGTGCCAGCAGCTTAACCGGACAGGGCCCATCCTACGAGCAGTACTTC
CDR3: CASSLTGQGPSYEQYF

D: NA
size: NA
J: TRBJ2-7
V: TRBV30
DNA: TGTGCCTGGAGTTGGGTCCAGGGCAGGACCTTAGCCTACGAGCAGTACTTC
CDR3: CAWSWVQGRTLAYEQYF

D: NA
size: NA
J: TRBJ1-3
V: TRBV6-6
DNA: TGTGCCAGCAGTCCGAAGACATCCTCTGGAAACACCATATATTTT
CDR3: CASSPKTSSGNTIYF

D: TRBD2
size: NA
J: TRBJ2-7
V: TRBV29-1
DNA: TGCAGCGTCACCCTCTTAGCGGGGTTCTCCTACGAGCAGTACTTC
CDR3: CSVTLLAGFSYEQYF

D: TRBD2
size: NA
J: TRBJ2-1
V: TRBV11-2
DNA: TGTGCCAGCAGCTTAAACGGGGGAGGGGATGAGCAGTTCTTC
CDR3: CASSLNGGGDEQFF

D: TRBD1
size: NA
J: TRBJ1-1
V: TRBV18
DNA: TGTGCCAGCTCACCAGGACAGGGAATGAACACTGAAGCTTTCTTT
CDR3: CASSPGQGMNTEAFF

D: NA
size: NA
J: TRBJ2-6
V: TRBV23-1
DNA: TGCGCCAGCAGTCAGTACTCTGGGGCCAACGTCCTGACTTTC
CDR3: CASSQYSGANVLTF

D: TRBD2
size: NA
J: TRBJ2-1
V: TRBV9
DNA: TGTGCCAGCAGCGTAGACGGTGGCGGGAGCTCCTACAATGAGCAGTTCTTC
CDR3: CASSVDGGGSSYNEQFF

D: TRBD2
size: NA
J: TRBJ2-1
V: TRBV18
DNA: TGTGCCAGCTCACCACTTTTAGCGGGGGGTTTCAATGAGCAGTTCTTC
CDR3: CASSPLLAGGFNEQFF

D: NA
size: few
J: TRBJ2-5
V: TRBV5-1
DNA: TGCGCCAGCAGCCCGCTACGAGGCGGGCAAGAGACCCAGTACTTC
CDR3: CASSPLRGGQETQYF

D: NA
size: NA
J: TRBJ1-2
V: TRBV2
DNA: TGTGCCAGCAGCCCTGCTGGCGGGTCCTATGGCTACACCTTC
CDR3: CASSPAGGSYGYTF

D: TRBD1
size: few
J: TRBJ2-2
V: TRBV2
DNA: TGTGCCAGCAGGACAGGGGGGGCGAACACCGGGGAGCTGTTTTTT
CDR3: CASRTGGANTGELFF

D: TRBD1
size: once
J: TRBJ2-7
V: TRBV2
DNA: TGTGCCAGCAGTAACACAGGGGTAGGCCTCGAGCAGTACTTC
CDR3: CASSNTGVGLEQYF

D: NA
size: NA
J: TRBJ1-4
V: TRBV5-5
DNA: TGTGCCAGCAGCTCATCGCGGGCCTTTAATGAAAAACTGTTTTTT
CDR3: CASSSSRAFNEKLFF

D: NA
size: NA
J: TRBJ1-5
V: TRBV2
DNA: TGTGCCAGCAGTGATACAGGCAATCAGCCCCAGCATTTT
CDR3: CASSDTGNQPQHF

D: TRBD1
size: NA
J: TRBJ2-7
V: TRBV4-2
DNA: TGTGCCAGCAGCGATATGCCGGGACAGGGGGCCTACGAGCAGTACTTC
CDR3: CASSDMPGQGAYEQYF

D: TRBD1
size: NA
J: TRBJ1-3
V: TRBV10-2
DNA: TGCGCCAGCAGGAAGACAGGGACCTCTGGAAACACCATATATTTT
CDR3: CASRKTGTSGNTIYF

D: NA
size: NA
J: TRBJ1-1
V: TRBV6-1
DNA: TGTGCCAGCAGTGACGATGGGGGGGGGCAAGCTTTCTTT
CDR3: CASSDDGGGQAFF

D: NA
size: NA
J: TRBJ2-5
V: TRBV5-1
DNA: TGCGCCAGCAGCAAAACCGGGAGCAACCAAGAGACCCAGTACTTC
CDR3: CASSKTGSNQETQYF

D: TRBD1
size: few
J: TRBJ2-4
V: TRBV28
DNA: TGTGCCAGCAGTCCGGGACAGGGGGACATTCAGTACTTC
CDR3: CASSPGQGDIQYF

D: TRBD1
size: NA
J: TRBJ2-7
V: TRBV7-3
DNA: TGTGCCAGCAGCTTAGGGCCAGGGGGATCCTACGAGCAGTACTTC
CDR3: CASSLGPGGSYEQYF

D: TRBD1
size: NA
J: TRBJ2-1
V: TRBV7-9
DNA: TGTGCCAGCAGCTCGACGGTTACACGACAGGGTATCATCAATGAGCAGTTCTTC
CDR3: CASSSTVTRQGIINEQFF

D: TRBD1
size: NA
J: TRBJ1-3
V: TRBV6-1
DNA: TGTGCCAGCGAGGGACAGGGGGCAAACACCATATATTTT
CDR3: CASEGQGANTIYF

D: TRBD1
size: NA
J: TRBJ1-3
V: TRBV6-5
DNA: TGTGCCAGCAGTTCAATGACAGGGAGAGGAAACACCATATATTTT
CDR3: CASSSMTGRGNTIYF

D: TRBD2
size: NA
J: TRBJ2-1
V: TRBV15
DNA: TGTGCCACCAGCAGACAAAGCGGGAGCGGAAACAATGAGCAGTTCTTC
CDR3: CATSRQSGSGNNEQFF

D: TRBD1
size: NA
J: TRBJ1-2
V: TRBV4-1
DNA: TGCGCCAGCAGCCAAGAATTTGCAGGGGGCACCTATGGCTACACCTTC
CDR3: CASSQEFAGGTYGYTF

D: TRBD2
size: few
J: TRBJ2-1
V: TRBV5-1
DNA: TGCGCCAGCAGCGGGCTAGCGGGCTTACGCAATGAGCAGTTCTTC
CDR3: CASSGLAGLRNEQFF

D: NA
size: NA
J: TRBJ1-5
V: TRBV11-2
DNA: TGTGCCAGCAGCTTAGGGGCAGACCTTAGCAATCAGCCCCAGCATTTT
CDR3: CASSLGADLSNQPQHF

D: TRBD1
size: few
J: TRBJ1-5
V: TRBV7-9
DNA: TGTGCCAGCAGCTTCGGGACAGGACGGGGACAGCCCCAGCATTTT
CDR3: CASSFGTGRGQPQHF